One T cell receptor (beta chain) is described in this entry. The junction departs from the called germline gene at one end, perhaps through a read error. This CDR3 has 14 residues. In germline, CDR1 is SQVTM, CDR2 ANQGSEA. It was with a sample-barcoded 5' primer and a J-beta primer mix that a second PCR of roughly 7 to 12 cycles was run. Each cDNA molecule was tagged by a template-switch adaptor with 12 random nucleotides. Each CDR3 protein is one row after TCRdb ran MiXCR on the 5' RACE reads. The sample has around 800,000 distinct CDR3 sequences, under 80% seen once; the top ten hold 28%. This record comes from a study of blood T cells in healthy people across ages.

The V gene is TRBV29-1, the J gene TRBJ2-7; 8 bases agree with TRBD1. This clonotype was sampled from a man aged 25 to 45 in good health. The specimen was blood. CDR3 protein: CSVEVGQEIYEQYF. The CDR3 region has the DNA TGCAGCGTCGAAGTGGGACAGGAGATTTACGAGCAGTACTTC.